Each of the 13 T cell receptor beta chains below was sequenced from the same sample in a study of beta chain features in type 1 diabetes. As every portion of the isolated RNA was reverse transcribed, the sequencing read expressed TCRB transcripts. Generated by immunoSEQ multiplex PCR, the TCRdb table keeps only in-frame clones and is missing some. This sample has 300,000 or so clones, with approximately 8% found just once. The sample taken for sequencing was central memory CD4+ T cells from blood. All receptors come from a woman in her late teens or twenties in good health.

V usage is TRBV10-3 and J usage is TRBJ2-1; D gene ambiguous. Germline loops: CDR1 ENHRY, CDR2 SYGVKD. Trimming cost V 10 bases and J 7 bases, with 11 bases left between them. CDR3 size: 11 residues. CDR3 nucleotides: TGTGCCAGCGGAAATGGAAATGAGCAGTTCTTC. Protein product: CASGNGNEQFF.

This clone has only a few counts. The rearrangement joins TRBV4-2 to TRBJ2-3; D perhaps matches TRBD2 (6 bases). CDR3 size: 16 residues. Germline assignment: CDR1 LGHNA and CDR2 YNFKEQ. The V end was cut by 4 bases, the J end by 0 bases, with 14 bases between. The CDR3 coding sequence is TGTGCCAGCAGCCGCGGGACCGATTCTAGCACAGATACGCAGTATTTT. It codes for CASSRGTDSSTDTQYF.

The rearrangement uses TRBV18 and TRBJ2-5; 7 nucleotides align to TRBD1. The CDR3 extends over 15 amino acids. Looked up from germline, CDR1 is KGHSH and CDR2 is LQKENI. Trimming removed 2 bases from V and 3 bases from J; junction bases left unmatched: 6. CDR3 protein: CASSPRLGTEETQYF. The CDR3 coding sequence is TGTGCCAGCTCACCAAGGTTAGGGACAGAAGAGACCCAGTACTTC.

The sample holds a few counts of this clone. The chain links TRBV7-2 to TRBJ1-1; D unresolved. The CDR3 consists of 12 residues. Germline lookup yields CDR1 SGHTA and CDR2 FQGNSA. V was shortened by 0 bases and J by 7 bases, with 6 bases between the two germline ends. CDR3 sequence: CASSLASYEAFF. The DNA of the CDR3 is TGTGCCAGCAGCTTAGCCAGCTATGAAGCTTTCTTT. Full variable domain (remainder filled in from reference TRBV7-2 and TRBJ1-1): GAGVSQSPSNKVTEKGKDVELRCDPISGHTALYWYRQSLGQGLEFLIYFQGNSAPDKSGLPSDRFSAERTGGSVSTLTIQRTQQEDSAVYLCASSLASYEAFFGQGTRLTVV.

This sequence joins TRBV2 and TRBJ1-5; 8 bases agree with TRBD1. Trimming at V came to 2 bases and at J to 9 bases, leaving 15 bases not matched to a gene. The CDR3 is 17 amino acids. From germline, CDR1 is SNHLY and CDR2 FYNNEI. This chain's CDR3 is CASSENRDRFMYLPQHF. CDR3 in DNA: TGTGCCAGCAGTGAAAACCGGGACAGGTTTATGTATCTGCCCCAGCATTTT.

This chain uses TRBV5-1 with TRBJ2-5; D call uncertain. Trimming cost V 4 bases and J 0 bases, with 10 bases left between them. This CDR3 is built from 14 residues. The V gene's germline CDR1 is SGHRS and CDR2 YFSETQ. The CDR3 bases are TGCGCCAGCAGCGATTATTTGTACCAAGAGACCCAGTACTTC. This sequence encodes CASSDYLYQETQYF.

This clone was detected only a few times. The gene calls are TRBV7-9 and TRBJ2-1; 7 positions agree with TRBD2. This CDR3 comprises 13 residues. With 4 bases clipped from V and 9 bases from J, the junction kept 6 bases outside the gene matches. The V gene's germline CDR1 is SEHNR and CDR2 FQNEAQ (reference sequence). CDR3 sequence (DNA): TGTGCCAGCAGCTCCCCGGGGGGTTCTGAGCAGTTCTTC. Its translation is CASSSPGGSEQFF.

This clone was found a few times. The rearrangement links TRBV28 to TRBJ2-5; D ambiguous. V was cut by 5 bases and J by 5 bases, with 3 bases left in between. This CDR3 contains 10 residues. Germline V gene sequence: CDR1 MDHEN, CDR2 SYDVKM. The DNA of the CDR3 is TGTGCCAGCAGTGGGGAGACCCAGTACTTC. Protein: CASSGETQYF.

The chain uses TRBV4-1 and TRBJ1-2, with 7 bases aligning to TRBD1. The V gene end was trimmed by 2 bases and the J gene end by 5 bases; junction bases not matched to a gene: 2. Germline V gene sequence: CDR1 MGHRA, CDR2 YSYEKL. CDR3 length: 13 residues. The CDR3 region is CASSQQGGYGYTF. In nucleotides, the CDR3 is TGCGCCAGCAGCCAACAGGGGGGGTATGGCTACACCTTC.

The sample holds a few counts of this clone. This rearrangement joins TRBV7-3 to TRBJ1-2, with unresolved D. The CDR3 spans 15 residues. Trimming took 0 bases from V and 0 from J, leaving 8 bases between them. In germline, CDR1 is SGHTA, CDR2 FQGTGA. The CDR3 nucleotides read TGTGCCAGCAGCTTAACGTCTGGGCCTAACTATGGCTACACCTTC. Protein: CASSLTSGPNYGYTF.

The genes are TRBV27 and TRBJ1-4; a weak D match, TRBD1 (5 bases). V lost 4 bases to trimming and J lost 4 bases, with 13 bases between them. Germline-derived CDR1 and CDR2 are MNHEY and SMNVEV (reference sequence). The CDR3 is 15 residues long. The CDR3 loop reads CASSSPGRGNEKLFF. CDR3 nucleotide sequence: TGTGCCAGCAGTTCCCCGGGACGGGGTAATGAAAAACTGTTTTTT.

This clone showed up just a few times. The J gene is TRBJ2-1, the V gene TRBV6-1; 9 bases are a match to TRBD1. CDR1 and CDR2 from the germline V gene are MNHNS and SASEGT. V shed 2 bases and J 7 bases; nucleotides not matched to a gene: 12. This CDR3 is built from 17 residues. The CDR3 DNA reads TGTGCCAGCAGTGAATATCTGGGACAGGGAGTCGGAAATGAGCAGTTCTTC. It codes for CASSEYLGQGVGNEQFF.

V gene TRBV28 combines with J gene TRBJ2-5; 7 bases map to TRBD1. The V gene end was trimmed by 6 bases and the J gene end by 6 bases; junction bases not matched to a gene: 16. The CDR3 length is 16 residues. Per the germline V gene, CDR1 is MDHEN and CDR2 is SYDVKM. As DNA, the CDR3 is TGTGCCAGCAGCTCCTTTGACAGGGTTGCGCAAAAGACCCAGTACTTC. Translating it yields CASSSFDRVAQKTQYF.